Listed here is a single T cell receptor beta chain. Its antigen is unidentified. Other DNA sequences of this sample code for an identical CDR3. The CD4+ fraction was divided into a CD45RA+ naive subset and a CD45RA-negative memory subset. In the original processing: Filtering differed since immunoSEQ provided only junctions, with no quality scores. The table came from immunoSEQ multiplex PCR; TCRdb's copy has only in-frame clones and leaves some out. V and J calls and clone size are as listed in that table; D and trimming were resolved from the DNA. The sample lists some 1.5 million clones; approximately 97% were seen once. This entry belongs to a study of shared clonotypes between healthy human individuals. Study-level results: Naive CD4 clonotype sharing across several donors was around 5%.

The germline V gene has CDR1 SNHLY and CDR2 FYNNEI. Between the trimmed V and J ends, which lost 4 bases and 1 base, there was a span of 5 bases. The CDR3 spans 13 residues. This chain connects TRBV2 to TRBJ1-5; no clear D gene. This receptor was taken from a man aged 25-45 years in good health. The sequencing sample was made of naive CD4+ T cells sorted from blood. The subset is: CD45RA+ positively selected. The CDR3 reads CASSVESNQPQHF. As DNA, the CDR3 is TGTGCCAGCAGTGTCGAAAGCAATCAGCCCCAGCATTTT.